This is a list of T cell receptor beta chains from one sample in a study of STAT5B mutations in CD4+ large granular lymphocyte leukemia. Data came from immunoSEQ multiplex PCR; TCRdb stores just in-frame clones and leaves some out. The table has roughly 36,000 clones, approximately 69% seen once; the top ten hold less than 3%. Source material: CD4+ T cells from blood buffy coats. These receptors all stem from a human donor in good health. CDR3s include the opening cysteine and the closing phenylalanine or tryptophan. A D gene is named only where the DNA matches it firmly. Size tells how often a clone was seen (once, few, many) or the class of an expanded clone, and some rows leave it out.

J gene | D gene | V gene | clone size | CDR3 DNA | CDR3 protein
TRBJ2-7 | . | TRBV7-2 | . | TGTGCCAGCAGCTTCGCCCGTTCCGAGCAGTACTTC | CASSFARSEQYF
TRBJ2-7 | . | TRBV4-2 | . | TGTGCCAGCAGCCCAGAGTACACTTACGAGCAGTACTTC | CASSPEYTYEQYF
TRBJ2-3 | TRBD2 | TRBV10-1 | . | TGCGCCAGCAGTGGTCCCGGCGGGGGTATGGATACGCAGTATTTT | CASSGPGGGMDTQYF
TRBJ1-5 | . | TRBV19 | once | TGTGCCAGTAGTATGGTTCCGTTGCCGCAGCCCCAGCATTTT | CASSMVPLPQPQHF
TRBJ1-3 | . | TRBV11-1 | . | TGTGCCAGCAGCTTAGCCGGGCTGAACTCTGGAAACACCATATATTTT | CASSLAGLNSGNTIYF
TRBJ2-3 | TRBD2 | TRBV2 | . | TGTGCCAGCAGGGGCGTTAGCGGGGTCCCAGATACGCAGTATTTT | CASRGVSGVPDTQYF
TRBJ1-6 | . | TRBV7-9 | few | TGTGCCAGCAGCTTAATGGGGGGCTATAATTCACCCCTCCACTTT | CASSLMGGYNSPLHF
TRBJ2-3 | . | TRBV7-9 | once | TGTGCCAGCAGCTCGAGGGGCACAGATACGCAGTATTTT | CASSSRGTDTQYF
TRBJ2-7 | . | TRBV19 | . | TGTGCCAGTAGTATGGAGCGGAGAACCTACGAGCAGTACTTC | CASSMERRTYEQYF
TRBJ2-7 | TRBD1 | TRBV11-2 | . | TGTGCCAGCAGCTCCGGACAGGGTGTGGTCTACGAGCAGTACTTC | CASSSGQGVVYEQYF
TRBJ2-3 | . | TRBV30 | . | TGTGCCTGGAGCGTGGGAGGGGGTCGTACAGATACGCAGTATTTT | CAWSVGGGRTDTQYF
TRBJ2-1 | . | TRBV20-1 | . | TGCAGTGCAACGGAATACAATGAGCAGTTCTTC | CSATEYNEQFF
TRBJ2-2 | . | TRBV9 | . | TGTGCCAGCAGCGTAATGACTACGGGCCGGGAGCTGTTTTTT | CASSVMTTGRELFF
TRBJ1-5 | . | TRBV7-2 | . | TGTGCCAGCAGCTTAACCGGGACTCAGCCCCAGCATTTT | CASSLTGTQPQHF
TRBJ2-3 | . | TRBV7-2 | . | TGTGCCAGCAGCTTCCAAACGGCAGCCTCTAGCACAGATACGCAGTATTTT | CASSFQTAASSTDTQYF
TRBJ1-3 | . | TRBV19 | . | TGTGCCAGTAGTATACCCCGTTGGGGCAGGGGTGGAAACACCATATATTTT | CASSIPRWGRGGNTIYF
TRBJ2-7 | . | TRBV7-9 | . | TGTGCCAGCAGCTTAGGTAGCCGCGGCATCTCCTACGAGCAGTACTTC | CASSLGSRGISYEQYF
TRBJ1-3 | . | TRBV28 | few | TGTGCCAGCAGAAGGGCAAGCTCTGGAAACACCATATATTTT | CASRRASSGNTIYF
TRBJ2-5 | . | TRBV21-1 | . | TGTGCCAGCAGCCTTGGTGCGACGCGGGGGGGCCCCGAGACCCAGTACTTC | CASSLGATRGGPETQYF
TRBJ1-2 | . | TRBV15 | . | TGTGCCACCAGCAGCCTCTCCCAGGGACACTATGGCTACACCTTC | CATSSLSQGHYGYTF
TRBJ2-7 | . | TRBV7-2 | . | TGTGCCAGCAGCCATAGGGCCTACTACGAGCAGTACTTC | CASSHRAYYEQYF
TRBJ2-7 | . | TRBV19 | . | TGTGCCAGTAAAGCGGCTAGCGTTTCCTACGAGCAGTACTTC | CASKAASVSYEQYF
TRBJ1-2 | . | TRBV7-9 | . | TGTGCCAGCAGCTTAGATTGGCGCAGGTGGGATGGCTACACCTTC | CASSLDWRRWDGYTF
TRBJ1-2 | . | TRBV5-1 | . | TGCGCCAGCAGGGAGGGCAGCGCTAACTATGGCTACACCTTC | CASREGSANYGYTF
TRBJ1-6 | . | TRBV5-1 | . | TGCGCCAGCAGCTCCGGGGGGGCCGGGAGCTCCTATAATTCACCCCTCCACTTT | CASSSGGAGSSYNSPLHF
TRBJ2-3 | TRBD2 | TRBV5-4 | . | TGTGCCAGCAGCTCCGGGACTAGCGGGGACACAGATACGCAGTATTTT | CASSSGTSGDTDTQYF
TRBJ1-1 | . | TRBV10-3 | . | TGTGCCATCAGTTCACAGGGAACGCTGAACACTGAAGCTTTCTTT | CAISSQGTLNTEAFF
TRBJ1-4 | . | TRBV7-8 | . | TGTGCCAGCAGCGGGACTTTGAATGAAAAACTGTTTTTT | CASSGTLNEKLFF
TRBJ1-5 | . | TRBV28 | . | TGTGCCAGCAGGGGGAATCAGCCCCAGCATTTT | CASRGNQPQHF
TRBJ2-1 | . | TRBV4-3 | . | TGCGCCAGCAGCCAAGCCCAGGTGAGCTCCTACAATGAGCAGTTCTTC | CASSQAQVSSYNEQFF
TRBJ1-3 | . | TRBV5-8 | . | TGTGCCAGCAGCTTGGTGGAAGGGAGAAACACCATATATTTT | CASSLVEGRNTIYF
TRBJ2-1 | TRBD2 | TRBV9 | . | TGTGCCAGCAGCGTAAATAGCGGGGGTTACAATGAGCAGTTCTTC | CASSVNSGGYNEQFF
TRBJ1-1 | . | TRBV7-6 | . | TGTGCCAGCAGCCCTAGAGGCTTGGCTGAAGCTTTCTTT | CASSPRGLAEAFF
TRBJ2-3 | TRBD1 | TRBV6-5 | . | TGTGCCAGCAGTTACTCGCTACAGGGGGGCACAGATACGCAGTATTTT | CASSYSLQGGTDTQYF
TRBJ1-3 | . | TRBV5-1 | . | TGCGCCAGCAGCTTGGGGGGCAGCGGAGGAAACACCATATATTTT | CASSLGGSGGNTIYF
TRBJ2-7 | TRBD2 | TRBV12-5 | . | TGTGCTAGTGGTTTGGACCCGGGACTAGCGGGGCAGTACTTC | CASGLDPGLAGQYF
TRBJ1-3 | . | TRBV30 | . | TGTGCCTGGAGTGTCGGAGGGACCGGGCCTCTAGGAAACACCATATATTTT | CAWSVGGTGPLGNTIYF
TRBJ2-3 | . | TRBV5-1 | . | TGCGCCAGCAGCCTGAGCCAGCCGATCACAGATACGCAGTATTTT | CASSLSQPITDTQYF
TRBJ2-6 | . | TRBV5-1 | . | TGCGCCAGCAGCTTGGCCGTCGGGGGGGCCAACGTCCTGACTTTC | CASSLAVGGANVLTF
TRBJ2-3 | . | TRBV9 | . | TGTGCCAGCAGCCTCGGGGGGCTAAGGGATACGCAGTATTTT | CASSLGGLRDTQYF
TRBJ2-2 | TRBD1 | TRBV6-1 | . | TGTGCCAGCATTTGGGACAGGGGGTTTATCGGGGAGCTGTTTTTT | CASIWDRGFIGELFF
TRBJ2-2 | TRBD2 | TRBV5-1 | . | TGCGCCAGCACCCCCCGGCTAGCGGAAACCGGGGAGCTGTTTTTT | CASTPRLAETGELFF